The present TCR beta chain was sequenced within a study of blood T cell repertoires in COVID-19. Measured with immunoSEQ multiplex PCR; TCRdb has only the in-frame clones, and not every one. The sample carries around 300,000 clones, roughly nine tenths recorded once. CDR3 size: 11 residues. Germline CDR1 is MNHEY and CDR2 is SMNVEV (reference sequence). V shed 5 bases and J 10 bases; nucleotides not matched to a gene: 2. This clonotype originated in a woman younger than 45 with COVID-19, enrolled during active disease. The chain couples TRBV27 to TRBJ1-1; 9 bases map to TRBD1. The sequencing input was peripheral blood. The CDR3 spells CASSGGQGAFF. The CDR3 DNA is TGTGCCAGCAGTGGGGGACAGGGAGCTTTCTTT.